Each of the 9 T cell receptor beta chains below was sequenced from the same sample in a study of shared clonotypes between healthy human individuals (TCRdb year 2020). Libraries were prepared through the immunoSEQ multiplex PCR assay. This immuneACCESS table, as held by TCRdb, lists in-frame sequences with V and J called but not all clones. Of the missing ones, under half trace to an unresolved V gene in checked studies; the others have no known cause. This sample gives roughly 1,100,000 clones in total; approximately 76% of them show up just once. Of the sample, about 1.4% is held by the ten largest clones. Sequenced input: memory CD4+ T cells sorted from blood. Reading the label with the study, this specimen's cell subset or site is: CD45RA-negative fraction. These TCRs come from a man younger than 35 in good health.

This chain connects TRBV5-5 to TRBJ2-2, with 14 bases matching TRBD2. Germline CDR1 SGHKS, CDR2 YYEKEE (reference sequence). This CDR3 is 20 amino acids long. Trimming took 4 bases from V and 6 from J; bases not matched to a gene: 17. CDR3 region: CASSDRSFGTSGRGPGELFF. CDR3 nucleotides: TGTGCCAGCAGCGATAGGAGTTTTGGGACTAGCGGGAGAGGGCCCGGGGAGCTGTTTTTT.

The chain recombines TRBV19 with TRBJ1-5, with unresolved D. The CDR3 runs to 12 residues. CDR1 and CDR2 from the germline V gene are LNHDA and SQIVND (reference sequence). V was shortened by 1 base and J by 6 bases, with 4 bases between the two germline ends. The CDR3 here is CASSIGAQPQHF. The DNA for the CDR3 is TGTGCCAGTAGTATAGGGGCTCAGCCCCAGCATTTT.

This sequence joins TRBV7-6 and TRBJ2-2; 7 bases match TRBD1. The germline V gene encodes CDR1 SGHVS and CDR2 FNYEAQ. CDR3 size: 15 residues. V gave up 3 bases and J gave up 3 bases; unmatched junction bases: 4. The chain's CDR3 is CASSFRQGDTGELFF. The DNA for the CDR3 is TGTGCCAGCAGCTTCAGGCAGGGGGACACCGGGGAGCTGTTTTTT.

J is TRBJ1-2 and V is TRBV13; D remains unclear. This CDR3 has 15 residues. V was clipped by 0 bases and J by 7 bases, with 15 bases between them. The germline CDR1 and CDR2 sequences are PRHDT and FYEKMQ (reference sequence). The DNA for the CDR3 is TGTGCCAGCAGCTTAGGAGGCGTGGATTTGGGTGGCTACACCTTC. Translating gives CASSLGGVDLGGYTF.

This clone was seen just once. The CDR3 region is CAAWTSGRETQYF. The CDR3 DNA reads TGTGCCGCCTGGACTAGCGGGAGAGAGACCCAGTACTTC. The rearrangement uses TRBV10-3 and TRBJ2-5; 13 nucleotides line up with TRBD2. V lost 11 bases to trimming and J lost 4 bases; unmatched junction nucleotides: 4. Germline V gene data show CDR1 as ENHRY and CDR2 as SYGVKD. The CDR3 is 13 residues long.

The chain joins TRBV19 to TRBJ2-5; 9 bases match TRBD2. J was trimmed by 5 bases and V by 3 bases; bases with no gene match: 4. CDR1 LNHDA and CDR2 SQIVND come from the germline V gene (reference sequence). The CDR3 extends over 14 amino acids. The CDR3, as DNA: TGTGCCAGTAGTATGGGACTAGCAAGCGAGACCCAGTACTTC. It encodes CASSMGLASETQYF.

The chain recombines TRBV28 with TRBJ2-1; D ambiguous. The length of the CDR3 is 14 residues. Germline V lookup: CDR1 MDHEN, CDR2 SYDVKM. Trimming took 5 bases from V and 6 from J, leaving 14 bases between them. The CDR3 nucleotides read TGTGCCAGCAGTCTGCTTAGGGTTTCCAATGAGCAGTTCTTC. Its translation is CASSLLRVSNEQFF. The full variable domain, in which reference TRBV28 and TRBJ2-1 provide the parts outside the CDR3, is DVKVTQSSRYLVKRTGEKVFLECVQDMDHENMFWYRQDPGLGLRLIYFSYDVKMKEKGDIPEGYSVSREKKERFSLILESASTNQTSMYLCASSLLRVSNEQFFGPGTRLTVL.

This chain links TRBV2 with TRBJ2-7; TRBD1 agrees at 7 bases. This CDR3 is built from 14 residues. The germline CDR1 and CDR2 sequences are SNHLY and FYNNEI. V shed 4 bases and J 6 bases; nucleotides not matched to a gene: 9. The CDR3 coding sequence is TGTGCCAGCAGTGGAGACAGGGTGGCCCTCGAGCAGTACTTC. Amino acids: CASSGDRVALEQYF.

The J gene is TRBJ2-1, the V gene TRBV5-6; 9 bases align to TRBD2. Trimming took 0 bases from V and 4 from J; bases not matched to a gene: 8. The germline V gene has CDR1 SGHDT and CDR2 YYEEEE. There are 17 residues in the CDR3. CDR3 DNA sequence: TGTGCCAGCAGCTTGGAAGGGGCGGGAGGGACATACAATGAGCAGTTCTTC. Protein: CASSLEGAGGTYNEQFF.